The subject of this entry is one T cell receptor (beta chain). Methods used by the authors: By means of reference gene primer amplification, nucleated cell counts were estimated. Produced via immunoSEQ multiplex PCR; TCRdb's table is partial and in-frame only. The V and J calls and the clone size are those of that table, but D and trimming were determined from the DNA. The sample lists approximately 390,000 clones, around 87% occurring once. Trimming shortened V by 0 bases and J by 0 bases, and 4 bases separated the two germline ends. CDR1 is SGHRS and CDR2 is YFSETQ in the germline V gene. There are 14 residues in the CDR3. The sample originates from a study of blood T cell repertoires in COVID-19. Study-wide context: The study drew acute and convalescent COVID-19 samples from the United States, Italy and Spain. Sample material is recorded as cDNA or gDNA derived from T cells, B-cell-depleted T cells, or PBMCs.

The rearrangement links TRBV5-1 to TRBJ2-1; D gene uncertain. Sequenced: peripheral blood. The sequence was collected from a man aged 18 to 30 with active or convalescent COVID-19. CDR3 loop: CASSLGSSYNEQFF. As DNA, the CDR3 is TGCGCCAGCAGCTTGGGGAGCTCCTACAATGAGCAGTTCTTC.